Only a few counts were recorded for the clone carrying this T cell receptor (beta chain). The CDR3 sequence is 13 residues long. Germline CDR1 and CDR2: SQVTM and ANQGSEA. J was trimmed by 6 bases and V by 4 bases; bases with no gene match: 7. These data originate in a study of T-cell memory formation after mild COVID-19. Researchers used 5'RACE with constant-segment primers to make TCR alpha and TCR beta cDNA libraries that carry sample barcodes and UMIs. One entry per CDR3 protein results from TCRdb running MiXCR on the 5' RACE reads. This table holds more than 120,000 distinct CDR3 sequences, under 25% found once.

The clonotype was recovered from an adult woman who had mild COVID-19 (a few samples of this study predate the infection). Cell type and time point are not known. The chain recombines TRBV29-1 with TRBJ1-2; 8 positions agree with TRBD1. Input material: PBMCs or a T cell subset sorted from them (not recorded which). The DNA for the CDR3 is TGCAGCGTTGGAACTGACAGGGGCGATGGCTACACCTTC. Protein sequence: CSVGTDRGDGYTF.